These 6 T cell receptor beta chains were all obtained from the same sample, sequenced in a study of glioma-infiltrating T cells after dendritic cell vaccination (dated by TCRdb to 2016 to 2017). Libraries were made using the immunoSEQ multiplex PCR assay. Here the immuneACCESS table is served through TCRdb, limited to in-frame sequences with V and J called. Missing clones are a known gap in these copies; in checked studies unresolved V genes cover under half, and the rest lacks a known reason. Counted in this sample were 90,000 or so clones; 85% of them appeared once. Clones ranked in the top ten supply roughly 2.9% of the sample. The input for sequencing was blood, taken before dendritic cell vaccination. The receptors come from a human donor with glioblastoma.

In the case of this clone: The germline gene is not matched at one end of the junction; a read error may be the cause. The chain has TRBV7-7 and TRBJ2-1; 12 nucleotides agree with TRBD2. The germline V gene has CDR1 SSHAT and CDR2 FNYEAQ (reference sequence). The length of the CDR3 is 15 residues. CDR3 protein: CASSQGLAGYNEQFF. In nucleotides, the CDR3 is TGTGCTAGCAGCCAGGGACTAGCGGGTTACAATGAGCAGTTCTTC.

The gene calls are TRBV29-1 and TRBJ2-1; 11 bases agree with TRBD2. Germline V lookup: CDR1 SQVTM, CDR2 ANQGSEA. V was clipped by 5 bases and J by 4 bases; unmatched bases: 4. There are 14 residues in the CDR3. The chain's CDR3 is CSVTIAGGYNEQFF. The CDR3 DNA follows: TGCAGCGTTACCATAGCGGGAGGGTACAATGAGCAGTTCTTC.

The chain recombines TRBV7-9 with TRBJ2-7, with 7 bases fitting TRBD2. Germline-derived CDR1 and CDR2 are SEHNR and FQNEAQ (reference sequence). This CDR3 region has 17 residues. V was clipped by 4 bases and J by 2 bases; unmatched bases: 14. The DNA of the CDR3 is TGTGCCAGCAGCTCCACCCGGCTAGCGGATATCGCCTACGAGCAGTACTTC. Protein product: CASSSTRLADIAYEQYF.

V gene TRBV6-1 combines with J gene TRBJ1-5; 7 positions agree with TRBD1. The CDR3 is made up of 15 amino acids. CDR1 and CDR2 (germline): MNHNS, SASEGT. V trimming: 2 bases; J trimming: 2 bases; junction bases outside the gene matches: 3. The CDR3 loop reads CASSEFGTGNQPQHF. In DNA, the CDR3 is TGTGCCAGCAGTGAATTCGGGACAGGCAATCAGCCCCAGCATTTT.

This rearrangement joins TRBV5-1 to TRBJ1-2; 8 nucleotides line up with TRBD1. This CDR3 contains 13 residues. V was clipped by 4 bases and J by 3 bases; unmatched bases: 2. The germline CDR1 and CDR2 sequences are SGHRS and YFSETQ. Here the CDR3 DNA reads TGCGCCAGCAGCGGACAGGGCGACTATGGCTACACCTTC. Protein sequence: CASSGQGDYGYTF.

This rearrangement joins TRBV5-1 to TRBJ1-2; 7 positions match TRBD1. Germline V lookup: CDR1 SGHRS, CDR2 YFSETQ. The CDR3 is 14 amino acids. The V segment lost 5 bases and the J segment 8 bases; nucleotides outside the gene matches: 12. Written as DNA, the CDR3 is TGCGCCAGCAGACCCGGGACAGATTATAGGGGCTACACCTTC. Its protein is CASRPGTDYRGYTF.